Sequencing of this T cell receptor (beta chain) was carried out in a study of blood T cells in healthy people across ages. A second PCR, run for roughly 7 to 12 cycles, used a sample-barcoded 5' primer plus a J-beta primer mix. Each CDR3 protein is one row after TCRdb ran MiXCR on the 5' RACE reads. The sample lists over 950,000 distinct CDR3 sequences; less than 45% were seen once. All donors came from Russia, were Caucasian and healthy, and spanned ages roughly 6 to 95. V dropped 2 bases and J dropped 7; count of bases not matched to a gene: 10. The CDR3 extends over 16 amino acids. From germline, CDR1 is SEHNR and CDR2 FQNEAQ (reference sequence).

This chain joins TRBV7-9 and TRBJ1-4; 7 bases fit TRBD1. The specimen was blood. The sequence was collected from a man aged 18 to 29 in good health. This CDR3 is CASSLPRQAGGEKLFF. DNA for the CDR3: TGTGCCAGCAGCTTACCTCGACAGGCAGGGGGTGAAAAACTGTTTTTT.